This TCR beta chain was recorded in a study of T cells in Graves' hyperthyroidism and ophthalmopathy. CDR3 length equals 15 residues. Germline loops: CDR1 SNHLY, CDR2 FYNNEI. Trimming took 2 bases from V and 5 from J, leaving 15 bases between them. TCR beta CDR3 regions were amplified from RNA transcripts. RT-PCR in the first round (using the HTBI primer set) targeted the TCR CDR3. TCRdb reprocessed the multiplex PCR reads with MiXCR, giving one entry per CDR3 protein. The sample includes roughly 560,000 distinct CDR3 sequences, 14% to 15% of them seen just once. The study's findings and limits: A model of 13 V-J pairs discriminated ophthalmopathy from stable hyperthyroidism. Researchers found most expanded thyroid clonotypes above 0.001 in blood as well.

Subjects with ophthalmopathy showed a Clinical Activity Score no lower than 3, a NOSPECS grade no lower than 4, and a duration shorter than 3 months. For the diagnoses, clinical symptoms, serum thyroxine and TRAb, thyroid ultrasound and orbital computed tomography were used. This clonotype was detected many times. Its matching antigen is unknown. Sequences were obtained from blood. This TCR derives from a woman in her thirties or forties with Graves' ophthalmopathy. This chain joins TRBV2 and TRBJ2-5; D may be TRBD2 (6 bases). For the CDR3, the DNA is TGTGCCAGCAGTGAAACTAGCAGACTCGGGGAGACCCAGTACTTC. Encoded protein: CASSETSRLGETQYF.